These T cell receptor beta chains were read from a single sample in a study of T cells in Graves' hyperthyroidism and ophthalmopathy. Each CDR3 protein is one row after TCRdb ran MiXCR on the multiplex PCR reads. The sample records around 290,000 distinct CDR3 sequences, about 14% being singletons. Input material: blood. The receptors derive from a woman aged 25 to 39 with Graves' hyperthyroidism that later progressed to Graves' ophthalmopathy. The CDR3 runs from the conserved cysteine through the conserved F or W. D genes are given only for firm matches. Clone size is given for some rows only: seen once, a few or many times, or a class if the clone is expanded.

clone size	V gene	D gene	J gene	CDR3 protein	CDR3 DNA
-	TRBV7-2	-	TRBJ1-3	CAGSSQAGNTIYF	TGTGCCGGCAGCTCCCAGGCTGGAAACACCATATATTTT
many	TRBV28	-	TRBJ2-7	CASSLGAGYEQYF	TGTGCCAGCAGTTTAGGGGCCGGCTACGAGCAGTACTTC
few	TRBV5-1	-	TRBJ1-1	CASSLEERGTEAFF	TGCGCCAGCAGCTTAGAAGAGAGGGGGACTGAAGCTTTCTTT
many	TRBV11-2	-	TRBJ2-7	CASSSTVWPYEQYF	TGTGCCAGCAGCTCTACAGTGTGGCCCTACGAGCAGTACTTC
many	TRBV7-2	-	TRBJ1-1	CASSRGEQGGMNTEAFF	TGTGCCAGCAGCCGGGGGGAACAGGGCGGGATGAACACTGAAGCTTTCTTT
many	TRBV10-3	-	TRBJ2-7	CAISDTETYEQYF	TGTGCCATCAGTGACACGGAAACCTACGAGCAGTACTTC
-	TRBV3-1	TRBD1	TRBJ2-1	CASSPPQGAYNEQFF	TGTGCCAGCAGCCCGCCGCAGGGGGCTTACAATGAGCAGTTCTTC
many	TRBV20-1	-	TRBJ2-2	CSAPGFGELFF	TGCAGTGCTCCTGGATTTGGGGAGCTGTTTTTT
many	TRBV28	TRBD2	TRBJ2-5	CASSVRLAGGRGQYF	TGTGCCAGCAGTGTCCGACTAGCGGGAGGCAGGGGCCAGTACTTC
many	TRBV7-9	-	TRBJ1-5	CASSSSGGRQPQHF	TGTGCCAGCAGCTCTTCCGGGGGGCGGCAGCCCCAGCATTTT
many	TRBV6-5	-	TRBJ2-1	CASTGRDTNEQFF	TGTGCCAGCACCGGCCGGGACACTAATGAGCAGTTCTTC
few	TRBV9	TRBD2	TRBJ2-1	CASSVTSGGNEQFF	TGTGCCAGCAGCGTAACTAGCGGAGGGAATGAGCAGTTCTTC
many	TRBV29-1	-	TRBJ2-3	CSVEVAERSLTDTQYF	TGCAGCGTAGAAGTGGCCGAACGGAGCCTAACAGATACGCAGTATTTT
many	TRBV9	TRBD2	TRBJ2-1	CASSVAGGPLLGDEQFF	TGTGCCAGCAGCGTAGCGGGAGGGCCCCTTTTAGGCGATGAGCAGTTCTTC
-	TRBV14	-	TRBJ2-1	CASSQGGPEQFF	TGTGCCAGCAGCCAAGGAGGGCCGGAGCAGTTCTTC
-	TRBV11-2	-	TRBJ1-4	CASTPGGGRGEKLFF	TGTGCCAGCACCCCGGGGGGGGGGCGAGGTGAAAAACTGTTTTTT
many	TRBV6-1	TRBD1	TRBJ1-2	CASSIRTGLYGYTF	TGTGCCAGCAGTATCCGGACAGGCCTCTATGGCTACACCTTC
many	TRBV20-1	TRBD2	TRBJ2-1	CSAMLAGGPINEQFF	TGCAGTGCTATGCTGGCGGGAGGGCCGATCAATGAGCAGTTCTTC
many	TRBV13	TRBD2	TRBJ2-7	CASSSGVAGGYEQYF	TGTGCCAGCAGCTCCGGGGTAGCGGGAGGGTACGAGCAGTACTTC
many	TRBV27	TRBD1	TRBJ1-4	CASSLTGEQEKLFF	TGTGCCAGCAGCCTGACAGGGGAACAGGAAAAACTGTTTTTT
few	TRBV28	-	TRBJ1-6	CASSDRVSYNSPLHF	TGTGCCAGCAGTGATAGAGTCTCCTATAATTCACCCCTCCACTTT
many	TRBV7-9	-	TRBJ2-7	CASRGPYEQYF	TGTGCCAGCCGGGGCCCCTACGAGCAGTACTTC
few	TRBV2	-	TRBJ2-2	CARLDVAAGELFF	TGTGCCAGGTTGGACGTAGCAGCCGGGGAGCTGTTTTTT
-	TRBV10-2	-	TRBJ2-1	CATSGPIGNRSSYNEQFF	TGCGCCACATCAGGCCCCATTGGGAACAGGAGCTCCTACAATGAGCAGTTCTTC
many	TRBV5-1	TRBD1	TRBJ1-1	CASSPDRVTTEAFF	TGCGCCAGCAGCCCGGACAGGGTAACTACTGAAGCTTTCTTT
-	TRBV9	-	TRBJ2-1	CASSGRGEQFF	TGTGCCAGCAGCGGGCGGGGTGAGCAGTTCTTC
many	TRBV27	-	TRBJ1-2	CASSDSANYGYTF	TGTGCCAGCAGTGACAGTGCTAACTATGGCTACACCTTC
many	TRBV5-1	-	TRBJ2-2	CASSFPRGAANTGELFF	TGCGCCAGCAGCTTTCCCCGCGGAGCCGCGAACACCGGGGAGCTGTTTTTT
many	TRBV13	TRBD2	TRBJ2-1	CASSKKGLANEQFF	TGTGCCAGCAGCAAAAAGGGACTAGCGAACGAGCAGTTCTTC
-	TRBV30	-	TRBJ2-3	CAWTSQLGTDTQYF	TGTGCCTGGACTAGCCAGTTAGGCACAGATACGCAGTATTTT
-	TRBV4-3	TRBD2	TRBJ2-7	CASSPRSGVGEQYF	TGCGCCAGCAGCCCGCGAAGCGGGGTCGGTGAGCAGTACTTC
many	TRBV20-1	-	TRBJ1-2	CSAPDKTNYGYTF	TGCAGTGCTCCTGACAAGACTAACTATGGCTACACCTTC
-	TRBV7-2	TRBD2	TRBJ2-2	CASSISGLAGAGELFF	TGTGCCAGCAGCATATCGGGACTAGCGGGAGCTGGGGAGCTGTTTTTT
many	TRBV28	-	TRBJ1-2	CASSLTISGYTF	TGTGCCAGCAGTTTAACAATCAGCGGCTACACCTTC
many	TRBV2	TRBD1	TRBJ2-7	CASSNGQGEQYF	TGTGCCAGCAGTAACGGACAGGGCGAGCAGTACTTC
many	TRBV7-2	-	TRBJ2-3	CASSLDGGTDTQYF	TGTGCCAGCAGCTTAGACGGCGGCACAGATACGCAGTATTTT
few	TRBV4-3	-	TRBJ1-2	CASSQDRATAYYGYTF	TGCGCCAGCAGCCAAGATCGGGCAACCGCCTACTATGGCTACACCTTC
many	TRBV6-1	TRBD1	TRBJ2-7	CASSYEGAQDEQYF	TGTGCCAGCAGTTACGAGGGGGCGCAAGACGAGCAGTACTTC
-	TRBV7-3	TRBD2	TRBJ2-1	CASRPAAGENEQFF	TGTGCCAGCAGGCCTGCAGCGGGAGAAAATGAGCAGTTCTTC
few	TRBV27	-	TRBJ2-2	CASSLRLRTGELFF	TGTGCCAGCAGTTTGCGGTTACGTACCGGGGAGCTGTTTTTT
many	TRBV11-2	-	TRBJ1-4	CASSLTERWEKLFF	TGTGCCAGCAGCCTGACAGAGCGTTGGGAAAAACTGTTTTTT
many	TRBV12-3/TRBV12-4	-	TRBJ2-3	CASSSRRDPTDTQYF	TGTGCCAGCAGTTCTCGGCGGGATCCCACAGATACGCAGTATTTT
many	TRBV13	-	TRBJ2-5	CASSPNGGETQYF	TGTGCCAGCAGCCCCAATGGGGGAGAGACCCAGTACTTC
many	TRBV7-9	-	TRBJ2-1	CASTIQANNEQFF	TGTGCCAGCACCATTCAGGCTAACAATGAGCAGTTCTTC
many	TRBV7-9	TRBD1	TRBJ1-4	CASSLILRDRGRLEEKLFF	TGTGCCAGCAGTCTCATATTACGGGACAGGGGGCGCTTAGAAGAAAAACTGTTTTTT
many	TRBV30	-	TRBJ1-2	CAWSITGQSDGYTF	TGTGCCTGGAGTATAACAGGACAATCAGATGGCTACACCTTC
many	TRBV10-3	-	TRBJ1-2	CAISRQDLYGYTF	TGTGCCATCAGCCGACAGGACCTCTATGGCTACACCTTC
many	TRBV6-1	-	TRBJ2-7	CASTPGAGEQYF	TGTGCCAGCACACCGGGGGCAGGCGAGCAGTACTTC
many	TRBV3-1	-	TRBJ2-7	CASSRDPILFADSYEQYF	TGTGCCAGCAGCCGCGACCCCATCCTATTCGCGGATTCCTACGAGCAGTACTTC
many	TRBV6-2/TRBV6-3	-	TRBJ1-1	CASSWMGANTEAFF	TGTGCCAGCAGTTGGATGGGGGCGAACACTGAAGCTTTCTTT
-	TRBV20-1	TRBD1	TRBJ2-1	CSASRTGANNEQFF	TGCAGTGCTAGCCGGACAGGAGCCAACAATGAGCAGTTCTTC
many	TRBV18	TRBD2	TRBJ2-7	CASTSEGSYEQYF	TGTGCCAGTACTAGCGAGGGCTCCTACGAGCAGTACTTC
few	TRBV9	-	TRBJ1-3	CASSPSQGFLNTIYF	TGTGCCAGCAGCCCTTCCCAGGGTTTTTTAAACACCATATATTTT
many	TRBV11-2	-	TRBJ1-1	CASSGLRQLNTEAFF	TGTGCCAGCAGCGGTTTACGACAGTTGAACACTGAAGCTTTCTTT
many	TRBV12-3/TRBV12-4	-	TRBJ1-5	CASSLGGVGNQPQHF	TGTGCCAGCAGTTTGGGGGGTGTCGGCAATCAGCCCCAGCATTTT
-	TRBV19	TRBD1	TRBJ2-1	CASSLYRGSHNEQFF	TGTGCCAGTAGTTTATACAGGGGCAGCCACAATGAGCAGTTCTTC
many	TRBV7-2	-	TRBJ2-7	CASSSAPGQTRTPYEQYF	TGTGCCAGCAGCTCCGCGCCGGGACAAACAAGAACGCCCTACGAGCAGTACTTC